These 22 T cell receptor beta chains originate from one sample sequenced in a study of type 1 regulatory T cells. Each CDR3 protein is one row after TCRdb ran MiXCR on the reads. The table lists 15,000 to 20,000 distinct CDR3 sequences, 9.5% to 13% of them singletons, with over 2.5% in the top ten. Source material: CD4+ T cells, either the whole sample or a sorted fraction (not recorded which). These receptors all stem from a human donor in good health.

This clonotype was seen many times. The genes are TRBV6-2 or TRBV6-3 and TRBJ2-1; 8 positions match TRBD2. CDR3 length equals 16 residues. Unmatched junction bases numbered 10, after V lost 0 bases and J lost 9 bases. CDR1 and CDR2 (germline): MNHEY, SVGEGT. The CDR3, as DNA: TGTGCCAGCAGTTACTCTGCGGGAGGCATATCGAGTGAGCAGTTCTTC. Translation gives CASSYSAGGISSEQFF.

This clonotype has a count of ten or more. The chain is built from TRBV6-5 and TRBJ1-6; D is possibly TRBD1 (5 bases). Looked up from germline, CDR1 is MNHEY and CDR2 is SVGAGI. Trimming pared 1 base from V and 6 bases from J, leaving 10 bases between. The CDR3 consists of 15 residues. CDR3 nucleotides: TGTGCCAGCAGTTACTTCTTACAGGCTAATTCACCCCTCCACTTT. It yields the protein CASSYFLQANSPLHF.

This chain uses TRBV20-1 with TRBJ2-1, with D uncertain. CDR1 is DFQATT, CDR2 SNEGSKA, per germline (reference sequence). V lost 1 base and J 0 bases, leaving 13 bases between the germline ends. The CDR3 is made up of 16 amino acids. CDR3 in DNA: TGCAGTGCTAGAGCCGTGATTCGGAGCTCCTACAATGAGCAGTTCTTC. Its translation: CSARAVIRSSYNEQFF.

This clonotype was detected many times. The CDR3 is CASSLGQGLRTGELFF. In DNA, the CDR3 is TGTGCCAGCAGCTTGGGGCAGGGATTGCGCACCGGGGAGCTGTTTTTT. The rearrangement links TRBV5-5 to TRBJ2-2, with D possibly being TRBD1 (5 bases). The CDR3 covers 16 residues. Trimming pared 0 bases from V and 4 bases from J, leaving 13 bases between. Looked up from germline, CDR1 is SGHKS and CDR2 is YYEKEE (reference sequence).

Note on this clonotype: This could be a read error, since a much larger clone is one nucleotide away. The chain uses TRBV5-1 and TRBJ2-3; D may be TRBD2 (8 bases). CDR1 is SGHRS, CDR2 YFSETQ, per germline. CDR3 length equals 15 residues. The CDR3 protein is CTSSLRGLAGDTQYF. CDR3 sequence (DNA): TGCACCAGCAGCTTGAGGGGGCTAGCGGGAGATACGCAGTATTTT.

This clonotype was seen a few times. This rearrangement joins TRBV20-1 to TRBJ1-1, with D perhaps TRBD1 (5 bases). V shed 5 bases and J shed 1 base, with 8 bases lying between them. The germline V gene encodes CDR1 DFQATT and CDR2 SNEGSKA (reference sequence). This CDR3 has 12 amino acids. Written as DNA, the CDR3 is TGCAGTGCTCCTGACAGGAACACTGAAGCTTTCTTT. Its protein is CSAPDRNTEAFF.

This clonotype appeared a few times. The rearrangement uses TRBV20-1 and TRBJ2-6, with 7 bases that match TRBD1. Per germline, CDR1 DFQATT and CDR2 SNEGSKA (reference sequence). The CDR3 totals 17 residues. Unmatched junction bases numbered 10, after V lost 5 bases and J lost 0 bases. CDR3 nucleotide sequence: TGCAGTGCTCCAGAGGGACAGCGAATCTCTGGGGCCAACGTCCTGACTTTC. This codes for CSAPEGQRISGANVLTF.

To note about this clonotype: A single base separates this from a much larger clone, so it may be a read error. This chain uses TRBV5-1 with TRBJ2-1, with D unclear. This CDR3 spans 14 amino acids. CDR1 and CDR2 from the germline V gene are SGHRS and YFSETQ. This chain's CDR3 is CASSLAAAWNEQLF. CDR3 DNA sequence: TGCGCCAGCAGCTTGGCGGCGGCTTGGAATGAGCAGCTCTTC.

The V gene is TRBV29-1, the J gene TRBJ2-7; tentative D call: TRBD2 (6 bases). This CDR3 is built from 12 residues. Trimming cost V 3 bases and J 4 bases, with 10 bases left between them. The germline V gene has CDR1 SQVTM and CDR2 ANQGSEA. The CDR3 spells CSVELGGYEQYF. The DNA of the CDR3 is TGCAGCGTTGAGTTGGGGGGATACGAGCAGTACTTC.

This clonotype was seen only a few times. The chain uses TRBV9 and TRBJ2-3; possible D gene TRBD2, 6 bases. This CDR3 contains 16 residues. In germline, CDR1 is SGDLS, CDR2 YYNGEE. Trimming removed 0 bases at V and 3 bases at J, with 14 bases between. CDR3 in DNA: TGTGCCAGCAGCGTAGCCTTTGGGGGGAAAACAGATACGCAGTATTTT. Its protein is CASSVAFGGKTDTQYF.

At least ten counts were recorded for this clonotype. V usage is TRBV7-2 and J usage is TRBJ2-2, with 15 bases fitting TRBD2. This CDR3 contains 18 residues. CDR1 is SGHTA, CDR2 FQGNSA, per germline. V shed 8 bases and J 5 bases; nucleotides not matched to a gene: 12. DNA for the CDR3: TGTGCCAGCGACGTACGAGGGGGACTAGCGGGAGGAACCGGGGAGCTGTTTTTT. Translating gives CASDVRGGLAGGTGELFF.

This clonotype was counted between two and nine times. The chain couples TRBV29-1 to TRBJ2-3, with 14 bases matching TRBD2. The CDR3 runs to 16 residues. The J segment lost 1 base and the V segment lost 5 bases, leaving 5 bases of the junction unmatched. The V gene's germline CDR1 is SQVTM and CDR2 ANQGSEA. The CDR3 nucleotides are TGCAGCGTTACGGGACTAGCGGGAGCAGGCACAGATACGCAGTATTTT. As protein: CSVTGLAGAGTDTQYF.

This clonotype was seen many times. V is TRBV15 and J is TRBJ1-1; D uncertain. This CDR3 contains 14 residues. Per germline, CDR1 LNHNV and CDR2 YYDKDF (reference sequence). Trimming removed 3 bases from V and 3 bases from J, with 11 bases in between. CDR3 DNA: TGTGCCACCAGCAGGGACCTAACGCACACTGAAGCTTTCTTT. Protein sequence: CATSRDLTHTEAFF.

This clonotype qualifies as medium-sized (0.01 to 0.1%). The rearrangement links TRBV3-1 to TRBJ2-1; D is possibly TRBD2 (6 bases). V shed 5 bases and J shed 0 bases, with 14 bases lying between them. The CDR3 has 16 residues. CDR1 and CDR2 from the germline V gene are LGHDT and YNNKEL (reference sequence). This CDR3 is CASSNRGSFSYNEQFF. In DNA form, the CDR3 reads TGTGCCAGCAGCAATCGGGGGTCCTTCTCCTACAATGAGCAGTTCTTC.

This clonotype has a count of ten or more. The chain couples TRBV29-1 to TRBJ2-2, with a possible D match to TRBD1 (5 bases). V was cut by 7 bases and J by 4 bases, with 16 bases left in between. CDR3 length: 14 residues. Germline V gene sequence: CDR1 SQVTM, CDR2 ANQGSEA. The CDR3 DNA reads as TGCAGCGCCGTGGGTGCAACAGGCACCGGGGAGCTGTTTTTT. This encodes CSAVGATGTGELFF.

This clonotype was found many times. This chain connects TRBV28 to TRBJ2-7; 10 bases agree with TRBD1. J lost 2 bases, V lost 9 bases, and 4 bases had no gene match. This CDR3 region has 13 residues. Germline V CDR1 and CDR2: MDHEN, SYDVKM. The CDR3 spells CASRTGGPYEQYF. The CDR3 DNA reads TGTGCCAGTAGGACAGGGGGACCCTACGAGCAGTACTTC.

This clonotype appeared many times. CDR3 loop: CASSLGTSYIDEQFF. CDR3 coding DNA: TGTGCCAGCAGCTTAGGGACTAGCTATATCGACGAGCAGTTCTTC. This chain joins TRBV7-8 and TRBJ2-1, with TRBD2 identical over 8 bases. CDR1 is SGHVS and CDR2 is FQNEAQ in the germline V gene. This CDR3 is built from 15 residues. J gave up 10 bases and V 1 base, and 9 bases lay outside the gene matches.

In its sample, this clonotype ranks as medium-sized (0.01 to 0.1%). J is TRBJ1-6 and V is TRBV5-5, with TRBD1 as a possible D gene (6 bases). Germline lookup yields CDR1 SGHKS and CDR2 YYEKEE (reference sequence). The V end lost 4 bases, the J end lost 4 bases, and 15 bases lay between the germline ends. The length of the CDR3 is 16 residues. CDR3 sequence (DNA): TGTGCCAGCAGCCGCTACAGGGCCACTTATAATTCACCCCTCCACTTT. Translation gives CASSRYRATYNSPLHF.

A few counts support this clonotype. The rearrangement joins TRBV19 to TRBJ2-1; D ambiguous. The CDR3 is 13 amino acids. The germline gives CDR1 LNHDA, CDR2 SQIVND (reference sequence). V was shortened by 3 bases and J by 8 bases, with 11 bases between the two germline ends. CDR3 sequence: CASSISLQDEQFF. The DNA of the CDR3 is TGTGCCAGTAGTATCAGCCTTCAGGATGAGCAGTTCTTC.

There are a few counts of this clonotype. This chain uses TRBV2 with TRBJ2-2, with 10 bases that match TRBD1. Germline V CDR1 and CDR2: SNHLY, FYNNEI. CDR3 length: 13 residues. After removal of 9 bases from V and 3 bases from J, the junction contained 1 base not matched to a gene. The CDR3 coding sequence is TGTGCCAGGGGGACAGGGGACACCGGGGAGCTGTTTTTT. It is translated as CARGTGDTGELFF.

This clonotype appeared many times. CDR3 in amino acids: CSARFPGVAKNIQYF. The CDR3 bases are TGCAGTGCTAGATTCCCGGGGGTAGCCAAAAACATTCAGTACTTC. The V gene is TRBV20-1, the J gene TRBJ2-4; TRBD2 is a possible D gene (6 bases). The germline gives CDR1 DFQATT, CDR2 SNEGSKA (reference sequence). V was shortened by 2 bases and J by 0 bases, with 11 bases between the two germline ends. This CDR3 spans 15 amino acids.

This clonotype was picked up many times. The chain has TRBV28 and TRBJ2-1; TRBD2 matches 13 bases. Germline loops: CDR1 MDHEN, CDR2 SYDVKM. Trimming at V came to 4 bases and at J to 5 bases, leaving 11 bases not matched to a gene. The CDR3 has 18 residues. DNA of the CDR3: TGTGCCAGCAGTTCCACTAGCGGGAGGGCCTCTCCAAACAATGAGCAGTTCTTC. Its protein product is CASSSTSGRASPNNEQFF. Looking up the rest from reference TRBV28 and TRBJ2-1 gives the full variable domain: DVKVTQSSRYLVKRTGEKVFLECVQDMDHENMFWYRQDPGLGLRLIYFSYDVKMKEKGDIPEGYSVSREKKERFSLILESASTNQTSMYLCASSSTSGRASPNNEQFFGPGTRLTVL.